This T cell receptor beta chain stems from a study of cytomegalovirus exposure and HLA in healthy donors. Primers for the PCR totalled 60 Vbeta and 13 Jbeta. Produced via immunoSEQ multiplex PCR; TCRdb's table is partial and in-frame only. The repertoire holds about 95,000 clones, with roughly 70% as singletons. Germline V gives CDR1 SGHAT, CDR2 FQDESV (reference sequence). The germline V and J ends were trimmed by 6 bases and 4 bases, with 19 bases remaining between them. CDR3 size: 16 residues. The genes are TRBV11-1 and TRBJ2-1, with a tentative D call TRBD1 (5 bases). The source material was PBMCs. This sequence originates from a woman in her 50s in good health and CMV-seropositive. The DNA of the CDR3 is TGTGCCAGCAGACCAAGTGCAGGGTTCCAATACAATGAGCAGTTCTTC. This translates into CASRPSAGFQYNEQFF.